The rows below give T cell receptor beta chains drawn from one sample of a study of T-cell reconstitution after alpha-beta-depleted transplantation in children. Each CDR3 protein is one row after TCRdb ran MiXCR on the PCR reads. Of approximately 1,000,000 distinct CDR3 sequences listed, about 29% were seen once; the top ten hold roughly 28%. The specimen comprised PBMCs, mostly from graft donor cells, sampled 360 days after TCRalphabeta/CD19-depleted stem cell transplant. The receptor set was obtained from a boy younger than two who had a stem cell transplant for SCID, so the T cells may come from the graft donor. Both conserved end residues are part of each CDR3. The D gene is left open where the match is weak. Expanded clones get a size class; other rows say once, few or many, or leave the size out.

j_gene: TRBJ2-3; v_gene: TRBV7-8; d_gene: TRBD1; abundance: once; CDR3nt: TGTGCCAGCAGCCCGGACAGGGTAGGGCCAGATACGCAGTATTTT; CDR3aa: CASSPDRVGPDTQYF
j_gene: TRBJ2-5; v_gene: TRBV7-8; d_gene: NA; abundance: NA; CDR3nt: TGTGCCAGCAGCTTAGTCGGCGGTGATTATAACCGCCAGTACTTC; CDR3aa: CASSLVGGDYNRQYF
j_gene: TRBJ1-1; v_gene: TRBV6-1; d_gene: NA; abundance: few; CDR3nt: TGTGCCAGCAGTGTTGGACCGAGGGCTTTCTTT; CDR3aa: CASSVGPRAFF
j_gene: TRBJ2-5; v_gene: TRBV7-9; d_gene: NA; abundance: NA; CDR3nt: TGTGCCAGCAGAACGGGGAACTTCCAAGAGACCCAGTACTTC; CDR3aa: CASRTGNFQETQYF
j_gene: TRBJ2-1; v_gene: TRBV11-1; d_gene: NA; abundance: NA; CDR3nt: TGTGCCAGCAGCTTAGCGCTCTCCCGGACAGAGGTAACAACTGAGCAGTTCTTC; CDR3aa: CASSLALSRTEVTTEQFF
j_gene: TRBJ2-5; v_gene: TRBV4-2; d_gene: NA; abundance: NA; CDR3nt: TGTGCCAGCAGCCACAACCACCATTCGCGAACCCTGGGGGAGACCCAGTACTTC; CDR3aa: CASSHNHHSRTLGETQYF
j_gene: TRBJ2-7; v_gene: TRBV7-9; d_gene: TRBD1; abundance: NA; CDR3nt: TGTGCCAGCAGCTTGGGGGACAGGGTTGGCGAGCAGTACTTC; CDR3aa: CASSLGDRVGEQYF
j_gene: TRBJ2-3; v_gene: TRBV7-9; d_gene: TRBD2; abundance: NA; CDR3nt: TGTGCCAGCAGCTTCTCGACTAGCGGGCCCACAGATACGCAGTATTTT; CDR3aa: CASSFSTSGPTDTQYF
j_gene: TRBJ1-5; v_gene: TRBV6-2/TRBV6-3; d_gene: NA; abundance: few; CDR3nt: TGTGCCAGCAGAACAGGGTGGAGGAATCAGCCCCAGCATTTT; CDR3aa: CASRTGWRNQPQHF
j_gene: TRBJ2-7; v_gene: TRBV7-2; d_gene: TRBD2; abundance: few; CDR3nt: TGTGCCAGCAGCTCCGCTGGGGGGGGGTCGCTCTACGAGCAGTACTTC; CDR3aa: CASSSAGGGSLYEQYF
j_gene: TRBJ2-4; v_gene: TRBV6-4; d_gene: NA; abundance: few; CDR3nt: TGTGCCAGCAGTCCCCCCGGCGAGAGAGCAGACAGGGAGGCAGTCAAAAACATTCAGTACTTC; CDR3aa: CASSPPGERADREAVKNIQYF
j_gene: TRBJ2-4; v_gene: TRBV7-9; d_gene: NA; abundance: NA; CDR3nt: TGTGCCAGCAGCTTAGAACCGGGGAAGAACATTCAGTACTTC; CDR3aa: CASSLEPGKNIQYF
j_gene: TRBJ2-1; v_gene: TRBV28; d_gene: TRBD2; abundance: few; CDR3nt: TGTGCCAGCAGACGACTAGCGGGGCGTGGGCGAAATGAGCAGTTCTTC; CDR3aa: CASRRLAGRGRNEQFF
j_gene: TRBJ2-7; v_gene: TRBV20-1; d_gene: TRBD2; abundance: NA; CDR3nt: TGCAGTGCCAGTCTAGCGGGGGATCCCTACGAGCAGTACTTC; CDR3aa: CSASLAGDPYEQYF
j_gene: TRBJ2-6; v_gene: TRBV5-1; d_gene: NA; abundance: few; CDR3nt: TGCGCCAGCAGCCAAACTGGGACTCTCAGCTCTGGGGCCAACGTCCTGACTTTC; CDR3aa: CASSQTGTLSSGANVLTF
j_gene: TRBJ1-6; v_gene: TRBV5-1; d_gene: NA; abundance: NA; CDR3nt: TGCGCCAGCAGCCCTACCGGGGGTAACTATAATTCACCCCTCCACTTT; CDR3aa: CASSPTGGNYNSPLHF
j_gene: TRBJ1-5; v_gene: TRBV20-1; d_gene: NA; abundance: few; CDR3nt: TGCAGTGCTAGGATCGGGACTGCGAGCAATCAGCCCCAGCATTTT; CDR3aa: CSARIGTASNQPQHF
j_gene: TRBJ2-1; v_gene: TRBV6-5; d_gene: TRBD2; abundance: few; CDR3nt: TGTGCCAGCAGTTATGGGGACGGGGGGAGTGAGCAGTTCTTC; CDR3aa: CASSYGDGGSEQFF
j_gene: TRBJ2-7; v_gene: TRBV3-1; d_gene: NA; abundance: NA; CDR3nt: TGTGCCAGCAGCCAATCCATCCGCTACGAGCAGTACTTC; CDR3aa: CASSQSIRYEQYF
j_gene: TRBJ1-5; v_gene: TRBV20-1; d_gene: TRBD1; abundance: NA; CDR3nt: TGCAGTGCTACAAGACAGGGCTCCAGCAATCAGCCCCAGCATTTT; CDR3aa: CSATRQGSSNQPQHF
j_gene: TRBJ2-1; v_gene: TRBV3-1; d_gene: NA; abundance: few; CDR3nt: TGTGCCAGCAGCCAAGGTCCAGGGGTCTCCTTTAATGAGCAGTTCTTC; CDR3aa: CASSQGPGVSFNEQFF
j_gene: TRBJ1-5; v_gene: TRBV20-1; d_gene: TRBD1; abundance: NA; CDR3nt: TGCAGTGCTATCAGGGGGCCGGTACAGCCCCAGCATTTT; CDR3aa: CSAIRGPVQPQHF
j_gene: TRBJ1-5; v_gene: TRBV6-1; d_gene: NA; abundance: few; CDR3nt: TGTGCCAGCAGCCGAGCGGGGACATTCGGGGGCAATCAGCCCCAGCATTTT; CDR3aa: CASSRAGTFGGNQPQHF
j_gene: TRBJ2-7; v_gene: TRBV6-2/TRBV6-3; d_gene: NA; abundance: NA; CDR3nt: TGTGCCAGCCAGAAGAACCACGAGCAGTACTTC; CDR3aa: CASQKNHEQYF
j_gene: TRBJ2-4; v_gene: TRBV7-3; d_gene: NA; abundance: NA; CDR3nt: TGTGCCAGCAGCTTAATGGGGCCCACACCCGGGGTCCAAAACATTCAGTACTTC; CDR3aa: CASSLMGPTPGVQNIQYF
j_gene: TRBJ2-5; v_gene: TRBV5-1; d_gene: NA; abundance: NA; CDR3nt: TGCGCCAGCAGCTTGTCGCCACCTTCTGAGACCCAGTACTTC; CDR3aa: CASSLSPPSETQYF
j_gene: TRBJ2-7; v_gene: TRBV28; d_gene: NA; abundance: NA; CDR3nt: TGTGCCAGCAGCCTGGACTTTCGCTTCGTCGAGCAGTACTTC; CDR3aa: CASSLDFRFVEQYF
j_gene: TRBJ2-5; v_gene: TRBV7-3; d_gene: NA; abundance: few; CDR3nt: TGTGCCAGCAGCGTAACTAGTTTTGAGACCCAGTACTTC; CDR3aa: CASSVTSFETQYF
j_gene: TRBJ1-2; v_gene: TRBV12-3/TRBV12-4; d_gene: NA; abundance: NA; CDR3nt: TGTGCCAGCAGTCTCTCGCTGACCTATAACTATGGCTACACCTTC; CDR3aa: CASSLSLTYNYGYTF
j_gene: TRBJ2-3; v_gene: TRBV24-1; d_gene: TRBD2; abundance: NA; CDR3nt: TGTGCCACCAGTGGGGACTTTAGCGGGAGTTCTAGCACAGATACGCAGTATTTT; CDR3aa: CATSGDFSGSSSTDTQYF
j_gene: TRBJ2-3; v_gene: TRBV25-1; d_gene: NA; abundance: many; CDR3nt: TGTGCCAGCAGTCTGACTCAAGGCACAGATACGCAGTATTTT; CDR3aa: CASSLTQGTDTQYF
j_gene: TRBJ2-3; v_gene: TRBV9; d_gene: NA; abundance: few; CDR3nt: TGTGCCAGCAGCAAACCACTGCTAGGAGTGGATACGCAGTATTTT; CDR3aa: CASSKPLLGVDTQYF
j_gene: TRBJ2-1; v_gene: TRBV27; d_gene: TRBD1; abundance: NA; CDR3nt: TGTGCCAGCAGCTTCGACAGGGGAGTCTACAATGAGCAGTTCTTC; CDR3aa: CASSFDRGVYNEQFF
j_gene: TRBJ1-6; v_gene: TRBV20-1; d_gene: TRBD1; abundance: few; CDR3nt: TGCAGTGCTAGTAAGGGGGCAGGGAGATATTCACCCCTCCACTTT; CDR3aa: CSASKGAGRYSPLHF
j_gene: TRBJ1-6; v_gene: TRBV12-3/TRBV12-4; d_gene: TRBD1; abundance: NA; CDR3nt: TGTGCCAGCAGTTTCGCAGGGGGGCAGTCACCCCTCCACTTT; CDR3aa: CASSFAGGQSPLHF
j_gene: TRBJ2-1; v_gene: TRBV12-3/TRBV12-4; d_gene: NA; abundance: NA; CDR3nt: TGTGCCAGCAGTTTGGGGCAGGCTTTGTACAATGAGCAGTTCTTC; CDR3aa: CASSLGQALYNEQFF
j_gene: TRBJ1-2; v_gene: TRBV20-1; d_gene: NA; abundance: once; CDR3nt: TGCAGTGCTAGATGGGCTTATGGCTACACCTTC; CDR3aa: CSARWAYGYTF
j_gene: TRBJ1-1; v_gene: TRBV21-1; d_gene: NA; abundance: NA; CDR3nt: TGTGCCAGCAGCAGGGACGCCCCGGCTTTCTTT; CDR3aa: CASSRDAPAFF
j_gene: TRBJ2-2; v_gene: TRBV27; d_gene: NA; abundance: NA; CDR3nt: TGTGCCAGCAGTTTGCTTTGGAGTGTCTTGAACACCGGGGAGCTGTTTTTT; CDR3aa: CASSLLWSVLNTGELFF